Below are 13 T cell receptor beta chains sequenced from a single sample in a study of CD8 T cells in ankylosing spondylitis. TCRdb processed the 5' RACE reads anew with MiXCR; each CDR3 protein has one entry. The repertoire consists of 200,000 to 250,000 distinct CDR3 sequences, with around 25% occurring once and the leading ten covering approximately 6.6%. The source material was blood, either unsorted or a sorted T cell fraction (not recorded which). The receptor source for this set is a male donor with ankylosing spondylitis or in good health (not recorded which).

This clonotype was recorded many times. V and J are TRBV12-3 or TRBV12-4 and TRBJ1-5; possibly TRBD1 for D (6 bases). The germline V and J ends were trimmed by 3 bases and 3 bases, with 9 bases remaining between them. The CDR3 loop spans 14 amino acids. In DNA, the CDR3 is TGTGCCAGCAGTTTGGGACAAACCAATCAGCCCCAGCATTTT. Amino acids: CASSLGQTNQPQHF.

The table lists this clonotype with many counts. V is TRBV6-1 and J is TRBJ1-1, with D uncertain. Trimming left V 7 bases short and J 0 bases short, with 9 bases between. The CDR3 loop spans 13 amino acids. Germline V gene lookup returns CDR1 MNHNS and CDR2 SASEGT. The CDR3 region is CASTGRMNTEAFF. The CDR3 nucleotides read TGTGCCAGCACCGGAAGGATGAACACTGAAGCTTTCTTT.

This clonotype was seen many times. This rearrangement joins TRBV12-3 or TRBV12-4 to TRBJ2-2, with D unresolved. The CDR3 runs to 13 residues. Trimming left V 5 bases short and J 7 bases short, with 11 bases between. In DNA, the CDR3 is TGTGCCAGCAGTATCAAGGGTGGCGGGGAGCTGTTTTTT. The encoded protein is CASSIKGGGELFF.

Ten or more counts support this clonotype. This chain's CDR3 is CASSRTGRGDGYTF. The CDR3 region has the DNA TGCGCCAGCAGCCGGACAGGTAGAGGAGATGGCTACACCTTC. This rearrangement joins TRBV5-1 to TRBJ1-2, with TRBD1 identical over 7 bases. Trimming took 4 bases from V and 6 from J; bases not matched to a gene: 9. CDR1 SGHRS and CDR2 YFSETQ come from the germline V gene. The CDR3 has 14 amino acids.

This clonotype appeared many times. The V call is TRBV5-1, the J call TRBJ2-3; D is undetermined. Trimming cost V 0 bases and J 0 bases, with 8 bases left between them. Germline V CDR1 and CDR2: SGHRS, YFSETQ. This CDR3 contains 15 residues. The CDR3 spells CASSLEYRSTDTQYF. The CDR3 nucleotides read TGCGCCAGCAGCTTGGAATACAGAAGCACAGATACGCAGTATTTT.

There are many counts of this clonotype. The chain has TRBV6-5 and TRBJ1-6; D is perhaps TRBD1 (6 bases). CDR1 MNHEY and CDR2 SVGAGI come from the germline V gene. The V end lost 9 bases, the J end lost 5 bases, and 11 bases lay between the germline ends. The CDR3 spans 13 residues. The CDR3 region has the DNA TGTGCCAGTAGGACAGCAAATAATTCACCCCTCCACTTT. This gives the protein CASRTANNSPLHF.

This clonotype occurred many times. The V call is TRBV12-3 or TRBV12-4, the J call TRBJ1-1, with a weak D call TRBD1 (5 bases). V was cut by 5 bases and J by 0 bases, with 10 bases left in between. The length of the CDR3 is 14 residues. The CDR3 spells CASSVGRLNTEAFF. DNA of the CDR3: TGTGCCAGCAGTGTGGGACGGCTGAACACTGAAGCTTTCTTT.

This clonotype was recorded at least ten times. The V gene is TRBV20-1, the J gene TRBJ2-1, with 10 nucleotides matching TRBD2. The CDR3 extends over 15 amino acids. Germline CDR1 DFQATT, CDR2 SNEGSKA (reference sequence). The V segment lost 0 bases and the J segment 7 bases; nucleotides outside the gene matches: 6. The CDR3 reads CSARDLTSGKNEQFF. CDR3 DNA: TGCAGTGCTAGAGATCTAACTAGCGGGAAGAATGAGCAGTTCTTC.

Ten or more counts support this clonotype. The CDR3 here is CASSEWRVGEKLFF. The CDR3 nucleotides are TGTGCCAGCAGTGAATGGCGGGTTGGGGAAAAACTGTTTTTT. The rearrangement links TRBV6-1 to TRBJ1-4; no definite D call. Trimming pared 2 bases from V and 8 bases from J, leaving 12 bases between. The CDR3 is 14 amino acids. CDR1 is MNHNS, CDR2 SASEGT, per germline.

This clonotype was counted between two and nine times. The chain is built from TRBV6-2 or TRBV6-3 and TRBJ2-3, with TRBD2 matching over 8 bases. The germline V gene encodes CDR1 MNHEY and CDR2 SVGEGT. The CDR3 loop spans 17 amino acids. Trimming at V came to 0 bases and at J to 5 bases, leaving 10 bases not matched to a gene. The CDR3 protein is CASSYSRGGVVEDTQYF. The CDR3 nucleotides read TGTGCCAGCAGTTACTCCCGGGGGGGAGTCGTTGAAGATACGCAGTATTTT.

The V gene is TRBV20-1, the J gene TRBJ2-7; 9 bases line up with TRBD1. Germline V gives CDR1 DFQATT, CDR2 SNEGSKA (reference sequence). The junction had 11 bases not matched to a gene; V was cut back by 0 bases and J by 5 bases. The CDR3 covers 16 residues. CDR3 sequence (DNA): TGCAGTGCTAGAGATCCCCCTCACAGGGGGCGCGACGAGCAGTACTTC. Translating it yields CSARDPPHRGRDEQYF.

A few counts support this clonotype. In DNA form, the CDR3 reads TGCAGCGTTGAGGGGGTATGCAATCAGCCCCAGCATTTT. This translates into CSVEGVCNQPQHF. The chain carries TRBV29-1 and TRBJ1-5, with D possibly being TRBD1 (5 bases). V was trimmed by 3 bases and J by 2 bases, leaving 8 bases between them. In germline, CDR1 is SQVTM, CDR2 ANQGSEA. This CDR3 has 13 amino acids.

V is TRBV5-6 and J is TRBJ2-1; perhaps TRBD2 as D (6 bases). CDR3 length: 16 amino acids. Trimming took off 1 base at V and 0 bases at J, with 11 bases between the two ends. Looked up from germline, CDR1 is SGHDT and CDR2 is YYEEEE. CDR3 sequence: CASSLLEGSSYNEQFF. The DNA of the CDR3 is TGTGCCAGCAGCTTGTTGGAGGGAAGCTCCTACAATGAGCAGTTCTTC.